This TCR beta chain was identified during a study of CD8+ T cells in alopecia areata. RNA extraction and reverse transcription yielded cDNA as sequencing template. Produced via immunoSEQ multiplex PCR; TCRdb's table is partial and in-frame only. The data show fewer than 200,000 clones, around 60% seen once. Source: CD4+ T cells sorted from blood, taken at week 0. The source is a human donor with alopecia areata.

The CDR3 is CASYQTTGGYYGYTF. CDR3 in DNA: TGTGCCAGTTATCAAACCACCGGGGGCTACTATGGCTACACCTTC. The chain employs TRBV19 and TRBJ1-2; D is possibly TRBD1 (6 bases). The CDR3 loop spans 15 amino acids. Trimming removed 8 bases from V and 3 bases from J, with 19 bases in between. In germline, CDR1 is LNHDA, CDR2 SQIVND (reference sequence).